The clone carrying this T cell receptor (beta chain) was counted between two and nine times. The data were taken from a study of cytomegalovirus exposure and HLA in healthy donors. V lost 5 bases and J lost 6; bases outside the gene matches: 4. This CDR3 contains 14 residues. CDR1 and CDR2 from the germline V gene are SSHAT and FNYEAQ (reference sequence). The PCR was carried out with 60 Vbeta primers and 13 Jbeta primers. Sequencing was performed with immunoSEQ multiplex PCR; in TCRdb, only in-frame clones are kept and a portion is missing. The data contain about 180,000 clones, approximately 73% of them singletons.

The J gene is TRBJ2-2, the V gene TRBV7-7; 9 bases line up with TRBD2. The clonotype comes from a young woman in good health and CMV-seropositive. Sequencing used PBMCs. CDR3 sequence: CASSGASGAGELFF. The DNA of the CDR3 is TGTGCCAGCAGCGGAGCTAGCGGGGCCGGGGAGCTGTTTTTT.